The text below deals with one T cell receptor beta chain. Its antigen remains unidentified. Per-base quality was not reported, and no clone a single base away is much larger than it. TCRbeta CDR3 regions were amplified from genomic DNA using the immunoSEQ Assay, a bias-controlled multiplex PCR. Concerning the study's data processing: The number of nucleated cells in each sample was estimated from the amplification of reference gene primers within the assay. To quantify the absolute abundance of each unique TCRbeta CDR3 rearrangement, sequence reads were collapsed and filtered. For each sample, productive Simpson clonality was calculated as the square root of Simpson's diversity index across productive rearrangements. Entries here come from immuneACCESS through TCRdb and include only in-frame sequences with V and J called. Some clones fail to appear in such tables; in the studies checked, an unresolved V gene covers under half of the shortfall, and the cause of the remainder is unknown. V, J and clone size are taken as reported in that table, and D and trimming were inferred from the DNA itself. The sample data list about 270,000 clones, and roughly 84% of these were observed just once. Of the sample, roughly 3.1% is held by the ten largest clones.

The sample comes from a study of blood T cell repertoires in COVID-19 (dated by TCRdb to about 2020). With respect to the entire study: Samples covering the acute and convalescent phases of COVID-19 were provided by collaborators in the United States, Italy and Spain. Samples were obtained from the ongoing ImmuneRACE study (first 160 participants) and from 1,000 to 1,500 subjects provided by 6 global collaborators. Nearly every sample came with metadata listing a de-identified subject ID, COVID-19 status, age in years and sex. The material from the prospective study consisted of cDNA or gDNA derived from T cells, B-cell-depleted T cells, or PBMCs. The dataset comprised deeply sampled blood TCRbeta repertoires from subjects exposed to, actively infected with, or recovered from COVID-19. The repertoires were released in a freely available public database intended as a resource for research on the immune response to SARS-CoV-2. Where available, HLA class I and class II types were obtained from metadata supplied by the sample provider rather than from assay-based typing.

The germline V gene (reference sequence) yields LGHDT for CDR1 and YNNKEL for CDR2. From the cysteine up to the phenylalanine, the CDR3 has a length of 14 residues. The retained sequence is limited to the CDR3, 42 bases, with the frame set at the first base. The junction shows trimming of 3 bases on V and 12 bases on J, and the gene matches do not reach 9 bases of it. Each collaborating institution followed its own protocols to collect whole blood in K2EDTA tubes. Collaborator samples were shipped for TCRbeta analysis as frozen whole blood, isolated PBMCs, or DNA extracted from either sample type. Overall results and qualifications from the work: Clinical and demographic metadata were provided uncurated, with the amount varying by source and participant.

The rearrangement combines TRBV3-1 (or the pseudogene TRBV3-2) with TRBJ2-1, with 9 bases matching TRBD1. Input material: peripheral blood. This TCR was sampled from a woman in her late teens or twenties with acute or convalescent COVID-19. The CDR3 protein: CASSQGQGLSGQFF. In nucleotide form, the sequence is TGTGCCAGCAGCCAGGGACAGGGTTTATCTGGGCAGTTCTTC.